This T cell receptor beta chain came from a study of identical twins. Study-level points and caveats: Cross-sectional statistical analysis was relied on for the conclusions, without the same donors being followed. Insertions ran lower in abundant cord blood beta clonotypes, though not in memory repertoires.

Germline CDR1 is LNHNV and CDR2 is YYDKDF (reference sequence). V dropped 5 bases and J dropped 2 bases, with 17 bases sitting between them. CDR3 length equals 16 residues. There are a few counts of this clonotype. Its matching antigen is unknown. It was template switching that added a universal primer site, and there were unique molecular identifiers on the cDNA. TCRdb reprocessed the 5' RACE reads via MiXCR and lists one record per CDR3 protein. Of about 530,000 distinct CDR3 sequences listed, approximately 20% are singletons. These data were likewise used in another study, on yellow fever vaccine responses in identical twins.

The receptor comes from a woman aged 18-29 years in good health. The sequenced sample consisted of CD4+ T cells sorted from blood. The V gene is TRBV15, the J gene TRBJ2-3; D remains ambiguous. The CDR3 DNA reads TGTGCCACCAGCCGTGGAGCTTCCTGGATCACAGATACGCAGTATTTT. It yields the protein CATSRGASWITDTQYF.